A selection of T cell receptor beta chains follows, all from one sample in a study of long-term antiretroviral therapy in people with HIV. Measured with immunoSEQ multiplex PCR; TCRdb has only the in-frame clones, and not every one. The table has over 20,000 clones, around 87% seen once. The sample was unsorted PBMCs, taken 1.9 years after starting antiretroviral therapy. The origin of the receptors is a woman aged 25-40 years with HIV. Each CDR3 is given with its conserved first and last residue. A D gene is named only where the DNA matches it firmly. Size is omitted from some rows. Given values are once, few, many or a class for expanded clones.

clone_size d_call j_call v_call cdr3_nt cdr3_aa
. TRBD2 TRBJ2-5 TRBV27 TGTGCCAGCAGAAACTTGACTAGCGGGGGACCACAAGAGACCCAGTACTTC CASRNLTSGGPQETQYF
. . TRBJ2-5 TRBV6-5 TGTGCCAGCAGTACCAAAGAGACCCAGTACTTC CASSTKETQYF
. TRBD1 TRBJ1-1 TRBV25-1 TGTGCCAGCAGTGAATTGTGGACAGGGGAGGATCGAGCTTTCTTT CASSELWTGEDRAFF
. . TRBJ2-7 TRBV5-1 TGCGCCAGCAGCTCACAGGAGGCCTACGAGCAGTACTTC CASSSQEAYEQYF
. TRBD1 TRBJ1-6 TRBV6-6 TGTGCCAGCAGTTACAGGGGGCGCGAGAATTCACCCCTCCACTTT CASSYRGRENSPLHF
once . TRBJ1-1 TRBV6-5 TGTGCCAGCAGTTACTCGATCCCGGGGGTTGAAGCTTTCTTT CASSYSIPGVEAFF
. TRBD2 TRBJ2-5 TRBV7-9 TGTGCCAGCAGCTTGGGGCTAGCGGGGGGCCGGGGGGAAGAGACCCAGTACTTC CASSLGLAGGRGEETQYF
. . TRBJ2-3 TRBV4-2 TGTGCCAGCAGCCAAGATTCGTTTGTTACTTCCCCCACAGATACGCAGTATTTT CASSQDSFVTSPTDTQYF
. . TRBJ2-2 TRBV13 TGTGCCAGCAGCTTTCAAGACACCGGGGAGCTGTTTTTT CASSFQDTGELFF
. TRBD1 TRBJ1-2 TRBV9 TGTGCCAGCAGCGGACAGGGGGCCGACTTGATCTATGGCTACACCTTC CASSGQGADLIYGYTF
. TRBD2 TRBJ2-5 TRBV10-2 TGCGCCAGCGGATTAGCGGGGGGCGTGTTGATCCAGTACTTC CASGLAGGVLIQYF
. TRBD1 TRBJ1-2 TRBV5-4 TGTGCCAGCAGCTCGACAGGGGGCGCCTCTGGAGGCTACACCTTC CASSSTGGASGGYTF
. TRBD1 TRBJ2-2 TRBV7-8 TGTGCCAGCAGCCTTAGGACAGGGGACACCGGGGAGCTGTTTTTT CASSLRTGDTGELFF
. TRBD1 TRBJ1-5 TRBV27 TGTGCCAGCAGCTTAAGGGGGACAGGGACTTATAGCAATCAGCCCCAGCATTTT CASSLRGTGTYSNQPQHF
. TRBD1 TRBJ1-2 TRBV7-8 TGTGCCAGCAGCCCGTCCCGGGACAGCTATGGCTACACCTTC CASSPSRDSYGYTF